Following are 28 T cell receptor beta chains from one sample sequenced in a study of OX40 agonist ivuxolimab in advanced cancers. Data came from immunoSEQ multiplex PCR; TCRdb stores just in-frame clones and leaves some out. Among over 80,000 clones listed, around 90% were seen once. The source was CD4+ or CD8+ T cells sorted from blood, collected in a trial of the OX40 agonist ivuxolimab. The receptor set was obtained from an adult with an advanced solid tumor such as melanoma, head and neck, liver or kidney cancer.

This clone came up once. The chain couples TRBV5-5 to TRBJ1-2; 7 nucleotides match TRBD1. Losses at the gene ends were 2 bases for V and 8 bases for J; bases not matched to a gene: 9. Germline V gene sequence: CDR1 SGHKS, CDR2 YYEKEE (reference sequence). The CDR3 has 14 residues. The CDR3 loop is CASSLVTGDNGYTF. The CDR3 DNA is TGTGCCAGCAGCTTAGTCACAGGGGATAACGGCTACACCTTC.

The chain combines TRBV5-1 with TRBJ2-1; TRBD2 agrees at 10 bases. V trimming: 3 bases; J trimming: 0 bases; junction bases outside the gene matches: 9. The CDR3 loop spans 18 amino acids. Per germline, CDR1 SGHRS and CDR2 YFSETQ. The CDR3 reads CASSSVPGLASSYNEQFF. The CDR3 DNA is TGCGCCAGCAGCTCGGTCCCGGGACTAGCGAGCTCCTACAATGAGCAGTTCTTC. Variable domain in full (rest from reference TRBV5-1 and TRBJ2-1): KAGVTQTPRYLIKTRGQQVTLSCSPISGHRSVSWYQQTPGQGLQFLFEYFSETQRNKGNFPGRFSGRQFSNSRSEMNVSTLELGDSALYLCASSSVPGLASSYNEQFFGPGTRLTVL.

V is TRBV5-1 and J is TRBJ2-6; either TRBD1 or TRBD2 may fit D (5 bases each). CDR3 length: 17 amino acids. The V gene lost 3 bases and the J gene lost 2 bases, with 15 bases spanning the gap. Germline loops: CDR1 SGHRS, CDR2 YFSETQ. CDR3 loop: CASSWGSPAPGANVLTF. Here the CDR3 DNA reads TGCGCCAGCAGCTGGGGGAGTCCCGCCCCTGGGGCCAACGTCCTGACTTTC.

The V and J genes are TRBV10-2 and TRBJ1-5; D unresolved. V was trimmed by 7 bases and J by 2 bases, leaving 15 bases between them. The V gene's germline CDR1 is WSHSY and CDR2 SAAADI. This CDR3 has 15 residues. This CDR3 reads CASKKSLGGNQPQHF. The CDR3 DNA follows: TGCGCCAGCAAAAAATCCCTAGGAGGCAATCAGCCCCAGCATTTT.

V gene TRBV7-2 combines with J gene TRBJ2-5, with 10 bases lining up with TRBD1. The CDR3 is made up of 16 amino acids. Looked up from germline, CDR1 is SGHTA and CDR2 is FQGNSA. J was trimmed by 5 bases and V by 5 bases; bases with no gene match: 11. CDR3 residues: CASSQGGTGASETQYF. CDR3 nucleotide sequence: TGTGCCAGCAGCCAAGGGGGGACAGGGGCGTCGGAGACCCAGTACTTC.

This chain joins TRBV7-2 and TRBJ2-5, with 7 bases that match TRBD2. J was trimmed by 5 bases and V by 2 bases; bases with no gene match: 5. The CDR3 sequence is 14 residues long. From germline, CDR1 is SGHTA and CDR2 FQGNSA. This CDR3 reads CASSLSGIRETQYF. The CDR3 DNA reads TGTGCCAGCAGCTTAAGCGGGATTCGGGAGACCCAGTACTTC. The full variable domain, in which reference TRBV7-2 and TRBJ2-5 provide the parts outside the CDR3, is GAGVSQSPSNKVTEKGKDVELRCDPISGHTALYWYRQSLGQGLEFLIYFQGNSAPDKSGLPSDRFSAERTGGSVSTLTIQRTQQEDSAVYLCASSLSGIRETQYFGPGTRLLVL.

The chain employs TRBV9 and TRBJ2-1; D is uncertain. V lost 3 bases and J lost 7, with 8 bases in between. CDR3 length: 12 amino acids. CDR1 is SGDLS and CDR2 is YYNGEE in the germline V gene. This CDR3 reads CASSAVGNEQFF. Here the CDR3 DNA reads TGTGCCAGCAGCGCGGTGGGGAATGAGCAGTTCTTC.

This chain links TRBV4-1 with TRBJ2-5, with D possibly matching TRBD1 (6 bases). CDR1 and CDR2 (germline): MGHRA, YSYEKL. The CDR3 loop spans 13 amino acids. The germline V and J ends were trimmed by 8 bases and 2 bases, with 12 bases remaining between them. The CDR3 region has the DNA TGCGCCAGCGCAAGGACAGTACAAGAGACCCAGTACTTC. Its protein product is CASARTVQETQYF.

The DNA of the CDR3 is TGTGCCAGCAGCGCCGGGGACAGTCTCCGGGGCGAGCAGTACTTC. It translates to CASSAGDSLRGEQYF. The chain is built from TRBV9 and TRBJ2-7; 7 bases are a match to TRBD1. CDR3 length: 15 amino acids. Trimming took 3 bases from V and 6 from J; bases not matched to a gene: 12. In germline, CDR1 is SGDLS, CDR2 YYNGEE.

This sequence joins TRBV18 and TRBJ1-1, with 8 bases lining up with TRBD1. CDR1 and CDR2 (germline): KGHSH, LQKENI. Trimming took 0 bases from V and 1 from J; bases not matched to a gene: 1. The CDR3 runs to 15 residues. The CDR3 protein is CASSPPGQANTEAFF. The CDR3 DNA sequence: TGTGCCAGCTCACCACCGGGACAGGCGAACACTGAAGCTTTCTTT.

V gene TRBV25-1 combines with J gene TRBJ1-1; a weak D match, TRBD1 (5 bases). V was clipped by 2 bases and J by 1 base, with 5 bases between them. Germline V gene data show CDR1 as MGHDK and CDR2 as SYGVNS. This CDR3 is 13 amino acids long. The CDR3 reads CASSEQGNTEAFF. The CDR3 DNA is TGTGCCAGCAGTGAACAGGGGAACACTGAAGCTTTCTTT.

The chain links TRBV11-3 to TRBJ2-3, with 10 bases identical to TRBD2. The CDR3 length is 17 residues. The germline CDR1 and CDR2 sequences are SGHNT and YENEEA. Trimming took 6 bases from V and 4 from J; bases not matched to a gene: 13. CDR3 bases: TGTGCCAGCAGTCCGCGAGCGGGAGGGGGTAAAGCAGATACGCAGTATTTT. Translation gives CASSPRAGGGKADTQYF. Using reference TRBV11-3 and TRBJ2-3 for the parts outside the CDR3, the full variable domain is EAGVVQSPRYKIIEKKQPVAFWCNPISGHNTLYWYLQNLGQGPELLIRYENEEAVDDSQLPKDRFSAERLKGVDSTLKIQPAELGDSAVYLCASSPRAGGGKADTQYFGPGTRLTVL.

The J gene is TRBJ2-5, the V gene TRBV5-4, with D tentatively TRBD1 or TRBD2 (5 bases each). There are 14 residues in the CDR3. Germline V gives CDR1 SGHNT, CDR2 YYREEE (reference sequence). V was shortened by 5 bases and J by 5 bases, with 16 bases between the two germline ends. The CDR3, as DNA: TGTGCCAGCAGTTGGGGGTTTAATGGGGAGACCCAGTACTTC. Translating gives CASSWGFNGETQYF.

CDR3 nucleotides: TGCGCCAGCAGCCAACACGGGACAGGGGGCGAAAAACTGTTTTTT. Residues: CASSQHGTGGEKLFF. The V and J genes are TRBV4-1 and TRBJ1-4, with 12 bases lining up with TRBD1. The CDR3 is 15 amino acids. V lost 2 bases and J lost 8; bases outside the gene matches: 3. The V gene's germline CDR1 is MGHRA and CDR2 YSYEKL.

Regarding this clone: This sample also contains other DNA sequences that code for the same CDR3. V usage is TRBV28 and J usage is TRBJ1-5; TRBD1 agrees at 9 bases. The CDR3 totals 17 residues. The J segment lost 0 bases and the V segment lost 7 bases, leaving 10 bases of the junction unmatched. The V gene's germline CDR1 is MDHEN and CDR2 SYDVKM. The CDR3 coding sequence is TGTGCCAGCATTACAGGGGGCGCGGGGTATAGCAATCAGCCCCAGCATTTT. Amino acid sequence: CASITGGAGYSNQPQHF.

J is TRBJ1-1 and V is TRBV7-9; 7 bases match TRBD1. This CDR3 spans 14 amino acids. V lost 11 bases to trimming and J lost 0 bases; unmatched junction nucleotides: 9. CDR1 is SEHNR and CDR2 is FQNEAQ in the germline V gene (reference sequence). CDR3 sequence: CAGQKTGVNTEAFF. The CDR3 bases are TGTGCCGGACAAAAAACAGGGGTGAACACTGAAGCTTTCTTT.

This chain joins TRBV7-2 and TRBJ2-1; 7 bases match TRBD2. Trimming at V came to 3 bases and at J to 7 bases, leaving 15 bases not matched to a gene. The CDR3 is 17 amino acids. In germline, CDR1 is SGHTA, CDR2 FQGNSA. The CDR3 nucleotides are TGTGCCAGCAGCTTCACCCAAGCGGGACTCCTCGGAAATGAGCAGTTCTTC. This gives the protein CASSFTQAGLLGNEQFF.

This clone was counted between two and nine times. Other DNA sequences of this sample code for an identical CDR3. CDR3 DNA: TGTGCCTGGAGTGTGAGAGGGAGGGCCGGAACCGGGGAGCTGTTTTTT. Encoded protein: CAWSVRGRAGTGELFF. The chain carries TRBV30 and TRBJ2-2; 7 nucleotides line up with TRBD2. The germline CDR1 and CDR2 sequences are GTSNPN and SVGIG (reference sequence). The length of the CDR3 is 16 residues. V dropped 0 bases and J dropped 5; count of bases not matched to a gene: 9.

A few counts support this clone. The rearrangement joins TRBV6-5 to TRBJ1-2; D is uncertain. With 0 bases removed from V and 4 bases from J, the gap between germline ends came to 12 bases. Per the germline V gene, CDR1 is MNHEY and CDR2 is SVGAGI. This CDR3 contains 15 residues. The CDR3 region is CASSYSKAWGYGYTF. The CDR3 DNA reads TGTGCCAGCAGTTACTCGAAGGCGTGGGGCTATGGCTACACCTTC.

The V call is TRBV5-1, the J call TRBJ1-3, with unresolved D. Trimming took 4 bases from V and 0 from J, leaving 11 bases between them. Germline CDR1 reads SGHRS; CDR2 reads YFSETQ. CDR3 length: 15 residues. Here the CDR3 reads CASSAKVLSGNTIYF. DNA of the CDR3: TGCGCCAGCAGCGCCAAGGTCCTCTCTGGAAACACCATATATTTT.

The V and J genes are TRBV29-1 and TRBJ2-7; 12 bases are shared with TRBD2. V lost 6 bases, J lost 5 bases, and 2 bases stayed unmatched. Germline lookup yields CDR1 SQVTM and CDR2 ANQGSEA. This CDR3 comprises 12 residues. CDR3 bases: TGCAGCGTGAGACTAGCGGGAGACGAGCAGTACTTC. Translated: CSVRLAGDEQYF.

The J gene is TRBJ1-1, the V gene TRBV4-1; weak D call: TRBD1 (6 bases). Germline V CDR1 and CDR2: MGHRA, YSYEKL. V lost 0 bases, J lost 8 bases, and 10 bases lay in between. This CDR3 has 13 residues. CDR3: CASSQESTGEAFF. CDR3 sequence (DNA): TGCGCCAGCAGCCAAGAGAGTACAGGGGAAGCTTTCTTT.

The chain carries TRBV28 and TRBJ1-5, with D possibly TRBD1 on 6 matching bases. CDR3 length equals 12 residues. Germline lookup yields CDR1 MDHEN and CDR2 SYDVKM. The V end lost 5 bases, the J end lost 7 bases, and 9 bases lay between the germline ends. The DNA of the CDR3 is TGTGCCAGCAGTCCGGGGGCCCAGCCCCAGCATTTT. This encodes CASSPGAQPQHF.

CDR3 residues: CASSATQGMNTGELFF. In nucleotides, the CDR3 is TGTGCCAGCAGCGCAACACAGGGTATGAACACCGGGGAGCTGTTTTTT. This rearrangement joins TRBV7-8 to TRBJ2-2; D might be TRBD1 (6 bases). V lost 5 bases and J 1 base, leaving 14 bases between the germline ends. CDR1 is SGHVS, CDR2 FQNEAQ, per germline. The CDR3 has 16 residues. The entire variable domain, with the rest obtained from reference TRBV7-8 and TRBJ2-2, is as follows: GAGVSQSPRYKVAKRGQDVALRCDPISGHVSLFWYQQALGQGPEFLTYFQNEAQLDKSGLPSDRFFAERPEGSVSTLKIQRTQQEDSAVYLCASSATQGMNTGELFFGEGSRLTVL.

The rearrangement links TRBV30 to TRBJ2-5; D ambiguous. Germline values: CDR1 GTSNPN, CDR2 SVGIG (reference sequence). Trimming took 3 bases from V and 3 from J, leaving 5 bases between them. The CDR3 has 11 amino acids. CDR3 DNA sequence: TGTGCCTGGAGCGTCGAAGAGACCCAGTACTTC. This codes for CAWSVEETQYF.

The chain carries TRBV25-1 and TRBJ2-3, with 7 bases that match TRBD1. The V and J ends lost 7 bases and 3 bases, in that order; junction bases with no gene match: 7. This CDR3 is 14 amino acids long. Per the germline V gene, CDR1 is MGHDK and CDR2 is SYGVNS. CDR3 bases: TGTGCCAGCAAAGATCCAGGGGGTACAGATACGCAGTATTTT. Translation gives CASKDPGGTDTQYF.

The chain links TRBV7-2 to TRBJ1-4, with D maybe TRBD1 (6 bases). The CDR3 is made up of 14 amino acids. The V gene lost 7 bases and the J gene lost 7 bases, with 16 bases spanning the gap. The germline gives CDR1 SGHTA, CDR2 FQGNSA. CDR3 loop: CASTSQGGGEKLFF. The CDR3 bases are TGTGCCAGCACCTCACAAGGGGGAGGTGAAAAACTGTTTTTT.

The rearrangement joins TRBV9 to TRBJ1-3; 11 bases fit TRBD1. Germline trimming cut 3 bases from V and 4 bases from J; bases unmatched to any gene: 6. CDR3 length: 16 residues. Germline V CDR1 and CDR2: SGDLS, YYNGEE. Here the CDR3 DNA reads TGTGCCAGCAGCGCCGCGGGGACAGGGGGAGGAAACACCATATATTTT. Protein sequence: CASSAAGTGGGNTIYF.